This entry lists 30 T cell receptor beta chains sequenced from one sample in a study of beta chain features in type 1 diabetes (dated by TCRdb to the late 2010s). The library was made by the immunoSEQ multiplex PCR assay. The High Capacity cDNA Reverse Transcription Kit was used to reverse transcribe all of the isolated RNA, meaning that expressed TCRB transcripts were what got sequenced. This immuneACCESS table, as held by TCRdb, lists in-frame sequences with V and J called but not all clones. Of the missing ones, under half trace to an unresolved V gene in checked studies; the others have no known cause. The sample table shows 900,000 or so clones, and roughly a sixth are seen once. Of the sample, about 0.02% falls within the top ten clones. What was sequenced was naive CD4+ T cells from blood. The cell subset or site label for this specimen denotes: true naive CD4+ T cells. These TCRs come from a woman aged 18-29 years in good health.

This clone has only a few counts. The rearrangement uses TRBV9 and TRBJ2-2; 7 bases agree with TRBD1. This CDR3 comprises 20 residues. V dropped 0 bases and J dropped 0; count of bases not matched to a gene: 14. Germline V gene data show CDR1 as SGDLS and CDR2 as YYNGEE. CDR3 sequence reads: CASSVAPGTVVAANTGELFF. For the CDR3, the DNA is TGTGCCAGCAGCGTAGCGCCCGGGACAGTAGTTGCAGCGAACACCGGGGAGCTGTTTTTT.

This sequence joins TRBV11-1 and TRBJ2-1; 14 nucleotides align to TRBD2. With 5 bases clipped from V and 10 bases from J, the junction kept 10 bases outside the gene matches. CDR3 size: 16 residues. Germline V gene sequence: CDR1 SGHAT, CDR2 FQDESV (reference sequence). The CDR3 DNA follows: TGTGCCAGCAGCCGAACCGGGACTAGCGGGAGTAACGAGCAGTTCTTC. This gives the protein CASSRTGTSGSNEQFF.

This rearrangement joins TRBV6-6 to TRBJ2-1; 9 positions agree with TRBD2. Germline V gene data show CDR1 as MNHNY and CDR2 as SVGAGI (reference sequence). After removal of 10 bases from V and 9 bases from J, the junction contained 10 bases not matched to a gene. CDR3 length: 13 residues. CDR3 sequence reads: CAIRLAATTEQFF. CDR3 nucleotides: TGTGCCATCAGACTAGCGGCCACCACTGAGCAGTTCTTC.

This sequence joins TRBV6-1 and TRBJ2-3; no clear D. The length of the CDR3 is 13 residues. The germline CDR1 and CDR2 sequences are MNHNS and SASEGT. Trimming left V 1 base short and J 3 bases short, with 5 bases between. The chain's CDR3 is CASSEGLTDTQYF. The CDR3 DNA follows: TGTGCCAGCAGTGAAGGGTTAACAGATACGCAGTATTTT.

The rearrangement uses TRBV9 and TRBJ2-1; either TRBD1 or TRBD2 may fit D (5 bases each). Germline values: CDR1 SGDLS, CDR2 YYNGEE. V lost 2 bases and J lost 8, with 14 bases in between. The length of the CDR3 is 14 residues. The CDR3 loop reads CASSVGTRPHEQFF. CDR3 sequence (DNA): TGTGCCAGCAGCGTTGGGACGCGCCCCCATGAGCAGTTCTTC.

The rearrangement uses TRBV5-4 and TRBJ2-5; D call uncertain. CDR1 SGHNT and CDR2 YYREEE come from the germline V gene (reference sequence). V dropped 4 bases and J dropped 2 bases, with 12 bases sitting between them. This CDR3 has 14 amino acids. CDR3 nucleotide sequence: TGTGCCAGCAGCGGTGATTGGGGACAAGAGACCCAGTACTTC. Translation gives CASSGDWGQETQYF.

This clone was observed a few times. The rearrangement joins TRBV7-2 to TRBJ2-3; 8 bases fit TRBD1. The ends lost 5 bases at V and 4 bases at J; junction bases unmatched: 17. The CDR3 runs to 18 residues. Germline V CDR1 and CDR2: SGHTA, FQGNSA. The CDR3 loop reads CASSRPHRGEFSADTQYF. In DNA, the CDR3 is TGTGCCAGCAGCCGCCCCCACAGGGGGGAGTTTTCCGCAGATACGCAGTATTTT.

The sample holds a few counts of this clone. The sample contains more than one DNA sequence encoding this CDR3. V gene TRBV18 combines with J gene TRBJ1-5; D is unresolved. CDR3 length: 13 residues. Deletions cut 5 bases from V and 2 bases from J, with 7 bases between. The germline V gene encodes CDR1 KGHSH and CDR2 LQKENI. CDR3 coding DNA: TGTGCCAGCTCAGGGCAGGGCAATCAGCCCCAGCATTTT. Its protein is CASSGQGNQPQHF.

The chain recombines TRBV28 with TRBJ2-1; TRBD2 matches 14 bases. Unmatched junction bases numbered 3, after V lost 8 bases and J lost 6 bases. Germline-derived CDR1 and CDR2 are MDHEN and SYDVKM. The CDR3 runs to 14 residues. The CDR3 nucleotides are TGTGCCAGCCTGGGACTAGCGGGAGTCAATGAGCAGTTCTTC. Amino acid sequence: CASLGLAGVNEQFF.

The chain has TRBV27 and TRBJ1-1; unclear D gene. V was clipped by 2 bases and J by 2 bases, with 18 bases between them. CDR3 length: 17 residues. Germline loops: CDR1 MNHEY, CDR2 SMNVEV (reference sequence). CDR3 nucleotide sequence: TGTGCCAGCAGTTTAAGCCGCCGGTCCACCCTTAACACTGAAGCTTTCTTT. Translation gives CASSLSRRSTLNTEAFF.

This clone was seen a few times. The V gene is TRBV4-3, the J gene TRBJ1-5; D is unclear. CDR1 and CDR2 from the germline V gene are LGHNA and YSLEER. There are 16 residues in the CDR3. Trimming cost V 1 base and J 3 bases, with 13 bases left between them. Written as DNA, the CDR3 is TGCGCCAGCAGCCAAGTGTTAGACGGATTCAATCAGCCCCAGCATTTT. Amino acid sequence: CASSQVLDGFNQPQHF.

Remarks on this clone: The sample contains more than one DNA sequence encoding this CDR3. V usage is TRBV10-3 and J usage is TRBJ2-5; TRBD2 matches at 9 bases. The germline CDR1 and CDR2 sequences are ENHRY and SYGVKD. With V trimmed by 4 bases and J by 5 bases, 2 bases remained unmatched. CDR3 size: 13 residues. CDR3 DNA sequence: TGTGCCATCAGTGGAACTAGCGGGGAGACCCAGTACTTC. It is translated as CAISGTSGETQYF.

V and J are TRBV9 and TRBJ2-2, with 11 bases aligning to TRBD2. V dropped 4 bases and J dropped 7; count of bases not matched to a gene: 15. The germline V gene encodes CDR1 SGDLS and CDR2 YYNGEE. The CDR3 runs to 18 residues. CDR3 in amino acids: CASSIPSLSGRALGELFF. DNA for the CDR3: TGTGCCAGCAGCATACCCTCTCTTAGCGGGAGGGCCCTCGGGGAGCTGTTTTTT.

This clone came up a few times. The rearrangement links TRBV5-1 to TRBJ2-3, with 9 bases aligning to TRBD2. Losses at the gene ends were 4 bases for V and 3 bases for J; bases not matched to a gene: 9. Looked up from germline, CDR1 is SGHRS and CDR2 is YFSETQ. CDR3 size: 16 residues. CDR3 protein: CASSPSSGRPTDTQYF. In DNA form, the CDR3 reads TGCGCCAGCAGCCCTTCGAGCGGGAGGCCAACAGATACGCAGTATTTT.

V usage is TRBV6-6 and J usage is TRBJ2-4; the match to TRBD1 covers 8 bases. CDR3 size: 15 residues. Germline CDR1 reads MNHNY; CDR2 reads SVGAGI (reference sequence). V dropped 2 bases and J dropped 6; count of bases not matched to a gene: 6. CDR3 amino acids: CASSYQGALGNIQYF. CDR3 sequence (DNA): TGTGCCAGCAGTTACCAGGGGGCATTGGGAAACATTCAGTACTTC.

This clone was observed a few times. This chain connects TRBV13 to TRBJ2-1; 8 bases agree with TRBD2. The germline gives CDR1 PRHDT, CDR2 FYEKMQ (reference sequence). The CDR3 has 16 residues. V dropped 10 bases and J dropped 7; count of bases not matched to a gene: 18. The CDR3 DNA is TGTGCCACCACCCGCCCGACTAGCGCCGGTTGGAATGAGCAGTTCTTC. It yields the protein CATTRPTSAGWNEQFF.

The V call is TRBV28, the J call TRBJ1-5; TRBD1 might be the D (5 bases). Trimming stripped 6 bases from V and 6 bases from J, with 9 bases between. Per the germline V gene, CDR1 is MDHEN and CDR2 is SYDVKM. The CDR3 sequence is 12 residues long. The CDR3 DNA is TGTGCCAGCAGAAAGGGGTTTCAGCCCCAGCATTTT. Amino acid sequence: CASRKGFQPQHF. Supplemented by reference TRBV28 and TRBJ1-5, the full variable domain reads DVKVTQSSRYLVKRTGEKVFLECVQDMDHENMFWYRQDPGLGLRLIYFSYDVKMKEKGDIPEGYSVSREKKERFSLILESASTNQTSMYLCASRKGFQPQHFGDGTRLSIL.

For this clone: The sample holds other DNA sequences that translate to the same CDR3. The V and J genes are TRBV7-9 and TRBJ1-1; D is ambiguous. Trimming took 5 bases from V and 1 from J, leaving 8 bases between them. Germline CDR1 and CDR2: SEHNR and FQNEAQ (reference sequence). This CDR3 has 13 amino acids. CDR3 loop: CASSPVGNTEAFF. The DNA for the CDR3 is TGTGCCAGCAGCCCTGTCGGGAACACTGAAGCTTTCTTT. Full variable domain (missing parts from reference TRBV7-9 and TRBJ1-1): DTGVSQNPRHKITKRGQNVTFRCDPISEHNRLYWYRQTLGQGPEFLTYFQNEAQLEKSRLLSDRFSAERPKGSFSTLEIQRTEQGDSAMYLCASSPVGNTEAFFGQGTRLTVV.

The chain has TRBV29-1 and TRBJ2-1, with 9 bases lining up with TRBD2. This CDR3 comprises 15 residues. V lost 2 bases, J lost 8 bases, and 10 bases stayed unmatched. CDR1 and CDR2 (germline): SQVTM, ANQGSEA. For the CDR3, the DNA is TGCAGCGTTGAACCTTCCTTAGCGGGAGAGGATGAGCAGTTCTTC. Its translation is CSVEPSLAGEDEQFF.

With regard to this clone: This could be a read error, since a much larger clone is one nucleotide away. This rearrangement joins TRBV27 to TRBJ2-5; the D is unclear. V gave up 4 bases and J gave up 1 base, with 1 base separating them. CDR1 and CDR2 from the germline V gene are MNHEY and SMNVEV (reference sequence). The CDR3 is 11 residues long. The CDR3 nucleotides read TGTGCCAGCAGTTCCCAAGAGACCCAGTACTTC. It specifies CASSSQETQYF.

This clone was seen a few times. The chain employs TRBV28 and TRBJ1-2; 7 bases are shared with TRBD1. Trimming at V came to 5 bases and at J to 4 bases, leaving 7 bases not matched to a gene. This CDR3 comprises 14 residues. Germline V CDR1 and CDR2: MDHEN, SYDVKM. CDR3: CASSQGQTPYGYTF. The DNA for the CDR3 is TGTGCCAGCAGTCAGGGACAGACACCCTATGGCTACACCTTC.

This clone was detected a few times. This chain connects TRBV7-2 to TRBJ1-1; D perhaps matches TRBD1 (5 bases). This CDR3 is built from 14 residues. Germline loops: CDR1 SGHTA, CDR2 FQGNSA. V gave up 4 bases and J gave up 1 base, with 10 bases separating them. In DNA form, the CDR3 reads TGTGCCAGCAGCTCCGCGACAGCGAACACTGAAGCTTTCTTT. This gives the protein CASSSATANTEAFF.

This clone showed up just a few times. This chain uses TRBV10-3 with TRBJ2-1; D perhaps matches TRBD1 (5 bases). Germline V gives CDR1 ENHRY, CDR2 SYGVKD. Trimming removed 5 bases at V and 9 bases at J, with 14 bases between. The CDR3 has 13 residues. CDR3 protein: CAISSARDSEQFF. CDR3 nucleotide sequence: TGTGCCATCAGTTCCGCCAGGGATTCTGAGCAGTTCTTC.

This clone was counted a few times. This sequence joins TRBV19 and TRBJ2-7; D uncertain. Trimming removed 2 bases from V and 3 bases from J, with 20 bases in between. The CDR3 extends over 17 amino acids. CDR1 and CDR2 from the germline V gene are LNHDA and SQIVND (reference sequence). CDR3 sequence reads: CASSISARLGMIYEQYF. In DNA, the CDR3 is TGTGCCAGTAGTATATCGGCAAGGCTAGGGATGATCTACGAGCAGTACTTC.

This clone was seen a handful of times. The chain couples TRBV6-1 to TRBJ1-1; TRBD1 might be the D (6 bases). V dropped 5 bases and J dropped 0 bases, with 13 bases sitting between them. Germline-derived CDR1 and CDR2 are MNHNS and SASEGT. CDR3 size: 15 residues. This chain's CDR3 is CASSTVDSLNTEAFF. In DNA form, the CDR3 reads TGTGCCAGCAGTACCGTGGACAGTTTGAACACTGAAGCTTTCTTT.

This clone was counted a few times. The chain joins TRBV19 to TRBJ2-5, with D hard to call. The CDR3 contains 16 residues. Trimming stripped 3 bases from V and 2 bases from J, with 16 bases between. CDR1 is LNHDA and CDR2 is SQIVND in the germline V gene (reference sequence). The CDR3 loop is CASSIRPTVSQETQYF. CDR3 nucleotide sequence: TGTGCCAGTAGTATCCGGCCAACTGTCTCGCAAGAGACCCAGTACTTC.

This clone was seen a handful of times. The chain uses TRBV28 and TRBJ2-3; 11 bases line up with TRBD1. Germline V lookup: CDR1 MDHEN, CDR2 SYDVKM. The CDR3 is 16 amino acids. The junction had 8 bases not matched to a gene; V was cut back by 6 bases and J by 3 bases. CDR3: CASSSVGQGATDTQYF. For the CDR3, the DNA is TGTGCCAGCAGCTCTGTCGGACAGGGGGCAACAGATACGCAGTATTTT.

This clone was seen only a few times. V usage is TRBV4-1 and J usage is TRBJ2-5, with D uncertain. V was trimmed by 2 bases and J by 4 bases, leaving 14 bases between them. This CDR3 has 15 residues. Per the germline V gene, CDR1 is MGHRA and CDR2 is YSYEKL. CDR3: CASSQLVGLGETQYF. In DNA, the CDR3 is TGCGCCAGCAGCCAACTTGTAGGCTTAGGAGAGACCCAGTACTTC.

The rearrangement uses TRBV11-1 and TRBJ2-1; D may be TRBD2 (5 bases). Trimming removed 5 bases at V and 9 bases at J, with 17 bases between. Germline values: CDR1 SGHAT, CDR2 FQDESV (reference sequence). CDR3 length equals 14 residues. CDR3 in amino acids: CASSPEQRRIEQFF. The DNA for the CDR3 is TGTGCCAGCAGCCCCGAGCAGCGGAGAATTGAGCAGTTCTTC.

This clone turned up a few times. The rearrangement links TRBV5-6 to TRBJ2-7; D is possibly TRBD2 (6 bases). The CDR3 is made up of 16 amino acids. The V gene lost 4 bases and the J gene lost 1 base, with 18 bases spanning the gap. The V gene's germline CDR1 is SGHDT and CDR2 YYEEEE. CDR3 DNA sequence: TGTGCCAGCAGCCCGACCGGTAGCGGAAATTCCTACGAGCAGTACTTC. Encoded protein: CASSPTGSGNSYEQYF.